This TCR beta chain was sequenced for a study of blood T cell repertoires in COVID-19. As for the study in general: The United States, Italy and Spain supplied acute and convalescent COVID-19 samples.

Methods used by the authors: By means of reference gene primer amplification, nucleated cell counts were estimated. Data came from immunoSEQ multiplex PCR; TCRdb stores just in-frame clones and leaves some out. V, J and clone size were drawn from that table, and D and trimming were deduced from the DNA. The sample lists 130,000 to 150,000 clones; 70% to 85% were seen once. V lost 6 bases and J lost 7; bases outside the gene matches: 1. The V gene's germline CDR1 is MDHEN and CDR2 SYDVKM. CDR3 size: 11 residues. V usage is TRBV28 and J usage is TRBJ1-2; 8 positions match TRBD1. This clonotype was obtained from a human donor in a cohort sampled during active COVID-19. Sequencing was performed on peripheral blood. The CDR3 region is CASRGTGGYTF. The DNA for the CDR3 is TGTGCCAGCAGGGGGACAGGTGGCTACACCTTC.